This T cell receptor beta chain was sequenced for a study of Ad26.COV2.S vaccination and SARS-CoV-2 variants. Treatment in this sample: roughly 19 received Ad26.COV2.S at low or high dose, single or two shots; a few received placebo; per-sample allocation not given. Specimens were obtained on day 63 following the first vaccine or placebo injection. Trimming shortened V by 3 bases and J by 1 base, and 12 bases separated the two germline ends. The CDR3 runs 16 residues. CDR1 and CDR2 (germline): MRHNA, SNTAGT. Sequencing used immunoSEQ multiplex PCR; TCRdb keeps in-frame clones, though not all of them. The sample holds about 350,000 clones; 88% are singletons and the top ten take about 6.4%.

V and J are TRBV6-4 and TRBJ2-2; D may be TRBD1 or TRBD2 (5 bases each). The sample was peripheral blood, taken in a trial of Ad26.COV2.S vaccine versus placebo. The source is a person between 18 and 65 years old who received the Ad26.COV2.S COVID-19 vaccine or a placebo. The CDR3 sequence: CASSELPGGNTGELFF. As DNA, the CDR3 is TGTGCCAGCAGTGAATTACCTGGGGGGAACACCGGGGAGCTGTTTTTT.